A selection of T cell receptor beta chains follows, all from one sample in a study of shared clonotypes between healthy human individuals. Method: immunoSEQ multiplex PCR; TCRdb's copy keeps in-frame clones and lacks some. The sample carries over a million clones, nearly 99% recorded once. Specimen: naive CD4+ T cells sorted from blood. The source of these receptors is a young man in good health. Both conserved end residues are part of each CDR3. The D gene is left open where the match is weak. Not all rows give a size; the values are once, few, many and, for expanded clones, a class.

v_call,clone_size,j_call,d_call,cdr3_nt,cdr3_aa
TRBV28,.,TRBJ2-1,.,TGTGCCAGCAGGGGGGACTTCGTGGAGCAGTTCTTC,CASRGDFVEQFF
TRBV4-3,.,TRBJ1-1,.,TGCGCCAGCAGCCAAGACGGGTTCATGAACACTGAAGCTTTCTTT,CASSQDGFMNTEAFF
TRBV11-3,.,TRBJ2-1,.,TGTGCCAGCAGCTTAAGCCAGGAGCGGTACAATGAGCAGTTCTTC,CASSLSQERYNEQFF
TRBV7-2,once,TRBJ1-4,.,TGTGCCAGCAGTCCTCAAATTGCAACTAATGAAAAACTGTTTTTT,CASSPQIATNEKLFF
TRBV27,once,TRBJ2-7,TRBD1,TGTGCCAGCAGTACTACCTCCGGGACAGGTCCTCGCGAGCAGTACTTC,CASSTTSGTGPREQYF
TRBV4-2,.,TRBJ2-3,TRBD2,TGTGCCAGCAGCCAAGCTAGCGGGATCCGGACAGATACGCAGTATTTT,CASSQASGIRTDTQYF
TRBV5-4,.,TRBJ2-1,TRBD1,TGTGCCAGCAGCTTGGACCCAGGGGGACCCGGGCAGTTCTTC,CASSLDPGGPGQFF
TRBV30,.,TRBJ2-4,.,TGTGCCTGGAGTGTACTGGGAGGAGCCAAAAACATTCAGTACTTC,CAWSVLGGAKNIQYF
TRBV29-1,.,TRBJ2-7,.,TGCAGCGTTGAGTCCGTGGCTAACTACGAGCAGTACTTC,CSVESVANYEQYF
TRBV9,once,TRBJ2-1,TRBD2,TGTGCCAGCAGCCCGGGAGCGGGAGGGCCTTACAATGAGCAGTTCTTC,CASSPGAGGPYNEQFF
TRBV9,.,TRBJ1-3,TRBD1,TGTGCCAGCAGCGTAGTCGGACAGGGCCACTCTGGAAACACCATATATTTT,CASSVVGQGHSGNTIYF
TRBV5-1,once,TRBJ1-1,.,TGCGCCAGCAGCTTTTCGGCAGAGAACACTGAAGCTTTCTTT,CASSFSAENTEAFF
TRBV2,once,TRBJ1-1,.,TGTGCCAGCAGTGGCAGGGCCGACACTGAAGCTTTCTTT,CASSGRADTEAFF
TRBV28,.,TRBJ1-5,.,TGTGCCAGCCGGCTGGGAGGCCAGCCCCAGCATTTT,CASRLGGQPQHF
TRBV7-2,.,TRBJ2-5,.,TGTGCCAGCAGTAGGGACTTAGAAGAGACCCAGTACTTC,CASSRDLEETQYF
TRBV27,.,TRBJ1-4,.,TGTGCCAGCAGTTTACGGGGGACTAATGAAAAACTGTTTTTT,CASSLRGTNEKLFF
TRBV9,.,TRBJ2-7,.,TGTGCCAGCAGCGTCAGCCTGCTCGACGAGCAGTACTTC,CASSVSLLDEQYF
TRBV12-1,once,TRBJ1-5,.,TGTGCCAGCAGCTTCAGTAGTCAAGCCAAGGGGTATTTTCAGCCCCAGCATTTT,CASSFSSQAKGYFQPQHF
TRBV9,.,TRBJ2-1,TRBD2,TGTGCCAGCAGCGCGATAGCGGGATGGGGGGATGAGCAGTTCTTC,CASSAIAGWGDEQFF
TRBV9,.,TRBJ1-2,TRBD1,TGTGCCAGCAGCACCAGGACAGGATCCTCGGCCTATGGCTACACCTTC,CASSTRTGSSAYGYTF
TRBV19,.,TRBJ1-1,.,TGTGCCAGTAGTATAGACCCGCGCCAGGGTCGGTGGGGCACTGAAGCTTTCTTT,CASSIDPRQGRWGTEAFF
TRBV19,.,TRBJ1-5,.,TGTGCCAGTAGTATAGTGACGGGGGGCAATCAGCCCCAGCATTTT,CASSIVTGGNQPQHF
TRBV9,.,TRBJ2-7,TRBD1,TGTGCCAGCAGCCGGCTTGGGACAGGGCTATACGAGCAGTACTTC,CASSRLGTGLYEQYF
TRBV15,.,TRBJ1-1,.,TGTGCCACCAGCAGAGAGGCCACAGTAAACACTGAAGCTTTCTTT,CATSREATVNTEAFF
TRBV7-6,.,TRBJ2-1,TRBD2,TGTGCCAGCAGCTTAGTTCTCCCGGATAGCGGGAGTAGGACCAATGAGCAGTTCTTC,CASSLVLPDSGSRTNEQFF
TRBV25-1,.,TRBJ2-1,.,TGTGCCAGCTCGCCCTGGGGGAGAGGAAGCGTATACAATGAGCAGTTCTTC,CASSPWGRGSVYNEQFF
TRBV7-7,.,TRBJ2-7,TRBD2,TGTGCTAGCAGCTTACGGCCGGGAGGGCAATACGAGCAGTACTTC,CASSLRPGGQYEQYF
TRBV5-1,.,TRBJ2-2,TRBD2,TGCGCCAGCAGCCGGGAAGGGACTAGCTATAACACCGGGGAGCTGTTTTTT,CASSREGTSYNTGELFF
TRBV29-1,.,TRBJ1-1,.,TGCAGCGTTGATGCAGGAATGAACACTGAAGCTTTCTTT,CSVDAGMNTEAFF
TRBV15,.,TRBJ1-1,.,TGTGCCACCAGCAGGGCGTACACTGAAGCTTTCTTT,CATSRAYTEAFF
TRBV6-1,.,TRBJ1-1,.,TGTGCCAGCAGTGAAGCGCGAGGCGGGAACACTGAAGCTTTCTTT,CASSEARGGNTEAFF
TRBV19,.,TRBJ2-1,TRBD2,TGTGCCAGTAGTCTAGCGGGACTAGCGGGAGAGCCTTCAAACAATGAGCAGTTCTTC,CASSLAGLAGEPSNNEQFF
TRBV10-3,.,TRBJ1-1,TRBD1,TGTGCCATCACCGCACAGGGGAGCGGTACTGAAGCTTTCTTT,CAITAQGSGTEAFF
TRBV5-4,.,TRBJ2-7,TRBD1,TGTGCCAGCAGCTCATATACGGACAGGATCGAGCAGTACTTC,CASSSYTDRIEQYF
TRBV4-2,.,TRBJ2-7,TRBD2,TGTGCCAGCAGCCAACCCACTAGCGGGAGTGGATACGAGCAGTACTTC,CASSQPTSGSGYEQYF
TRBV4-1,.,TRBJ1-5,.,TGCGCCAGCAGCAAGGGGAAACCGGGGCCCCAGCATTTT,CASSKGKPGPQHF
TRBV4-3,.,TRBJ2-3,.,TGCGCCAGCAGCCAAGTTCGTGGGACTCTGGTGGATACGCAGTATTTT,CASSQVRGTLVDTQYF
TRBV5-6,.,TRBJ2-3,.,TGTGCCAGCAGCCAACTACGGGTGACACCGAGCACAGATACGCAGTATTTT,CASSQLRVTPSTDTQYF
TRBV7-6,.,TRBJ1-5,.,TGTGGGAGGGAAGATAGCAATCAGCCCCAGCATTTT,CGREDSNQPQHF
TRBV14,.,TRBJ2-3,.,TGTGCCAGCAGCCGCACCCCCGGCCTGGATACGCAGTATTTT,CASSRTPGLDTQYF
TRBV5-4,.,TRBJ2-7,.,TGTGCCAGCAGCCTGAAAGTCGGAGGGGCCTACGAGCAGTACTTC,CASSLKVGGAYEQYF
TRBV10-3,.,TRBJ2-5,TRBD1,TGTGCCATCACATCCGGGACAGGGGGGGAGACCCAGTACTTC,CAITSGTGGETQYF
TRBV18,.,TRBJ2-7,.,TGTGCCAGCTCCTTTTTACAGTCCACATCCTACGAGCAGTACTTC,CASSFLQSTSYEQYF
TRBV5-1,.,TRBJ2-5,.,TGCGCCAGCAGCTTCCGGTCCTCTCAAGAGACCCAGTACTTC,CASSFRSSQETQYF
TRBV5-6,.,TRBJ2-1,TRBD1,TGTGCCAGCAGCTTGGGAGACAGGGAACTCAATGAGCAGTTCTTC,CASSLGDRELNEQFF
TRBV11-2,few,TRBJ1-1,.,TGTGCCAGCAGCTTAGAATCCGGCCAAGCTTTCTTT,CASSLESGQAFF
TRBV29-1,.,TRBJ2-5,.,TGCAGCACCCAAGAGACCCAGTACTTC,CSTQETQYF
TRBV7-7,.,TRBJ2-5,TRBD2,TGTGCTAGCAGCTTAGCAGGCGGGAGGGAAGAGACCCAGTACTTC,CASSLAGGREETQYF
TRBV9,once,TRBJ2-2,.,TGTGCCAGCAGCGTAGATCAAGGGGGGCACACCGGGGAGCTGTTTTTT,CASSVDQGGHTGELFF
TRBV28,once,TRBJ1-4,TRBD1,TGTGCCAGCAGTCCACCTAGGGGCAGGGGGAATGAAAAACTGTTTTTT,CASSPPRGRGNEKLFF